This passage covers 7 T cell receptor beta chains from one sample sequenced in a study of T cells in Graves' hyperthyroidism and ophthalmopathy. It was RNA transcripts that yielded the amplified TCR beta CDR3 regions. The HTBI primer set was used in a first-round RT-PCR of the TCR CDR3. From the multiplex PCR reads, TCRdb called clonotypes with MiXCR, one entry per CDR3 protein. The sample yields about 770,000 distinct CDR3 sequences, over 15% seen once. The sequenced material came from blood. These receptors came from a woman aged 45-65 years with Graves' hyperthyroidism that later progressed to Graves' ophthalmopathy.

The CDR3: CASSNRLALQETQYF. CDR3 DNA sequence: TGTGCCAGCAGTAACCGACTAGCCCTTCAAGAGACCCAGTACTTC. This sequence joins TRBV6-1 and TRBJ2-5, with 7 bases aligning to TRBD2. Germline V gene data show CDR1 as MNHNS and CDR2 as SASEGT. Germline trimming cut 5 bases from V and 2 bases from J; bases unmatched to any gene: 8. The CDR3 runs 15 residues.

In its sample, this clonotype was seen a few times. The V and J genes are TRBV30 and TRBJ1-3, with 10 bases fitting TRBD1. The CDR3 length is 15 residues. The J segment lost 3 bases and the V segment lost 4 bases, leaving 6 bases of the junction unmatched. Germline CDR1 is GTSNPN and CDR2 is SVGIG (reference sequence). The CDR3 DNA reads TGTGCCTGGAACCGGGACAGGGGAGTTGGAAACACCATATATTTT. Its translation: CAWNRDRGVGNTIYF.

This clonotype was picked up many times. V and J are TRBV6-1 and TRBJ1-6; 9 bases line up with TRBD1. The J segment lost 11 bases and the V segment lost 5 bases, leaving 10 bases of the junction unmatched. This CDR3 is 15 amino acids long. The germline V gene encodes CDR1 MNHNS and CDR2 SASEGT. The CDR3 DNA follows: TGTGCCAGCAGTTACAGCGGGACAGGGAGAACACCCCTCCACTTT. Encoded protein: CASSYSGTGRTPLHF.

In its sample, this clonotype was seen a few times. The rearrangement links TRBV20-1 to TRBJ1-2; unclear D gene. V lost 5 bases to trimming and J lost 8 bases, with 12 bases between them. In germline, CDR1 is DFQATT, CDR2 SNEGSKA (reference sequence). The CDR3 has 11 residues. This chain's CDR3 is CSARSGGGYTF. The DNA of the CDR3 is TGCAGTGCTCGCTCCGGAGGGGGCTACACCTTC.

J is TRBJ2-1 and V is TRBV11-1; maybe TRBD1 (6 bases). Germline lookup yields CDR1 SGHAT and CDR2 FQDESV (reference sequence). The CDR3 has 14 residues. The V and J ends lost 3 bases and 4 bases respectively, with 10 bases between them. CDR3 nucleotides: TGTGCCAGCAGCTTTGGGACAAATTACAATGAGCAGTTCTTC. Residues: CASSFGTNYNEQFF.

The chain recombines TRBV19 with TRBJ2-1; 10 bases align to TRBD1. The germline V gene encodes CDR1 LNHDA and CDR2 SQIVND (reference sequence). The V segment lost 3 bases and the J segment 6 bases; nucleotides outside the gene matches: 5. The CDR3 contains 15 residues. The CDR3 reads CASSMTRTGGNEQFF. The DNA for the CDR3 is TGTGCCAGTAGTATGACCAGGACAGGGGGCAATGAGCAGTTCTTC.

In DNA form, the CDR3 reads TGTGCCAGCAGCCAAACCAATGGACAGAATTCACCCCTCCACTTT. Its protein product is CASSQTNGQNSPLHF. J is TRBJ1-6 and V is TRBV16, with TRBD1 as a possible D gene (6 bases). Trimming took 2 bases from V and 7 from J, leaving 12 bases between them. The CDR3 has 15 amino acids. CDR1 is KGHSY and CDR2 is FQNENV in the germline V gene.